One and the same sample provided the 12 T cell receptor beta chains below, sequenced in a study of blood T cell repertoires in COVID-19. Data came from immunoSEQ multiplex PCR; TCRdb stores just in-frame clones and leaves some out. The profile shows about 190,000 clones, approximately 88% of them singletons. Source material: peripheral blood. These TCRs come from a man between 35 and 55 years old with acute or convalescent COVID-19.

CDR3 in amino acids: CASNPGSLADTQYF. As DNA, the CDR3 is TGTGCCAGCAATCCGGGTAGTCTGGCAGATACGCAGTATTTT. V usage is TRBV9 and J usage is TRBJ2-3; D remains ambiguous. Germline CDR1 is SGDLS and CDR2 is YYNGEE. The V end was cut by 6 bases, the J end by 4 bases, with 15 bases between. There are 14 residues in the CDR3.

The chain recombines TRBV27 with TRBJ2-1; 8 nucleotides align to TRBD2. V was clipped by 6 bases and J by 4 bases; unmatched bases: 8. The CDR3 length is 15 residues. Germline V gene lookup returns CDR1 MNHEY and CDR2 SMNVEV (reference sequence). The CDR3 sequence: CASRLGLGPYNEQFF. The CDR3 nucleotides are TGTGCCAGCAGATTGGGACTAGGACCTTACAATGAGCAGTTCTTC.

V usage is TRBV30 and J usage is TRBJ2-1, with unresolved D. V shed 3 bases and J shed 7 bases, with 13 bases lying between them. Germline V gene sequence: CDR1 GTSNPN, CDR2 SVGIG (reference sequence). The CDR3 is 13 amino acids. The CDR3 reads CAWREQIWNEQFF. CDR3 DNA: TGTGCCTGGAGAGAACAGATTTGGAATGAGCAGTTCTTC. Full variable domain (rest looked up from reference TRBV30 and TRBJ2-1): SQTIHQWPATLVQPVGSPLSLECTVEGTSNPNLYWYRQAAGRGLQLLFYSVGIGQISSEVPQNLSASRPQDRQFILSSKKLLLSDSGFYLCAWREQIWNEQFFGPGTRLTVL.

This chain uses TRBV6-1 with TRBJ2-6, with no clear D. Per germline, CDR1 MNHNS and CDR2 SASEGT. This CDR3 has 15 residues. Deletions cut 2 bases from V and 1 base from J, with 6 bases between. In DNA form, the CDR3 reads TGTGCCAGCAGTGAATGGGCGTCTGGGGCCAACGTCCTGACTTTC. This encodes CASSEWASGANVLTF.

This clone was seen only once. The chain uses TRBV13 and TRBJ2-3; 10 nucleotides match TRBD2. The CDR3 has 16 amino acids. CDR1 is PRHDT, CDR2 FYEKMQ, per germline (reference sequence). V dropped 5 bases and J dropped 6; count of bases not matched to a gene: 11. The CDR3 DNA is TGTGCCAGCAGCCTCCGGAGCGGGGGGGTGGCGGATACGCAGTATTTT. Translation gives CASSLRSGGVADTQYF.

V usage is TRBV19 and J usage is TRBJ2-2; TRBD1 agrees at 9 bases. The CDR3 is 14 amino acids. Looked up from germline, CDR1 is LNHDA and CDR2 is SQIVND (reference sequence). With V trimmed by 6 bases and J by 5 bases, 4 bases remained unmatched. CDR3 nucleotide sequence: TGTGCCAGTAGAAACAGGGGGCAGACCGGGGAGCTGTTTTTT. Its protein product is CASRNRGQTGELFF. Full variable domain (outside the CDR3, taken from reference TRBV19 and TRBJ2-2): DGGITQSPKYLFRKEGQNVTLSCEQNLNHDAMYWYRQDPGQGLRLIYYSQIVNDFQKGDIAEGYSVSREKKESFPLTVTSAQKNPTAFYLCASRNRGQTGELFFGEGSRLTVL.

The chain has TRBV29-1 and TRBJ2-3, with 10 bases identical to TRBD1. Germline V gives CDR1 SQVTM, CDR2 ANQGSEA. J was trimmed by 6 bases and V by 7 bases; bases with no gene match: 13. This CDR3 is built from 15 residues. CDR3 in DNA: TGCAGCGCCCGGCGCCGGGGACAGGGGTCGGATACGCAGTATTTT. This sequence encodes CSARRRGQGSDTQYF.

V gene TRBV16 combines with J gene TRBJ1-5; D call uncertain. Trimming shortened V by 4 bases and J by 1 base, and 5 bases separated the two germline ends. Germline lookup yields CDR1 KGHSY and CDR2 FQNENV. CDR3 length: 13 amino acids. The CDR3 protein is CASSPGSNQPQHF. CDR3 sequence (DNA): TGTGCCAGCAGCCCCGGGAGCAATCAGCCCCAGCATTTT.

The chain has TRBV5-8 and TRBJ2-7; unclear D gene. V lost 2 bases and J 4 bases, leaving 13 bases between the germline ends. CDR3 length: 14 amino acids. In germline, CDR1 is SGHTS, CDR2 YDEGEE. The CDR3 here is CASSFSGPTYEQYF. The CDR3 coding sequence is TGTGCCAGCAGCTTTTCAGGCCCCACTTACGAGCAGTACTTC.

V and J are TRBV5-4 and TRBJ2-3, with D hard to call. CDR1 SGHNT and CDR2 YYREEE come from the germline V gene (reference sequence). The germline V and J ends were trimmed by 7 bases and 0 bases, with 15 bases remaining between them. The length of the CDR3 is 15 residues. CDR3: CASAMLSSSTDTQYF. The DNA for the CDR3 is TGTGCCAGCGCGATGTTGAGCTCTAGCACAGATACGCAGTATTTT.

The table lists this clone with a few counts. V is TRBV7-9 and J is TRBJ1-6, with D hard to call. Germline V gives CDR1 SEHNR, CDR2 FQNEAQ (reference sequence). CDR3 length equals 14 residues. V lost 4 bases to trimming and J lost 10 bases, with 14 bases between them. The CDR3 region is CASSYPLEGSPLHF. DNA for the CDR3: TGTGCCAGCAGCTACCCACTTGAGGGATCACCCCTCCACTTT. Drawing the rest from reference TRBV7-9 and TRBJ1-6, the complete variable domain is DTGVSQNPRHKITKRGQNVTFRCDPISEHNRLYWYRQTLGQGPEFLTYFQNEAQLEKSRLLSDRFSAERPKGSFSTLEIQRTEQGDSAMYLCASSYPLEGSPLHFGNGTRLTVT.

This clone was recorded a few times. In nucleotides, the CDR3 is TGTGCCAGCAGTTTCTGGGGGGAGACTGAAGCTTTCTTT. Its protein product is CASSFWGETEAFF. The chain links TRBV27 to TRBJ1-1; D perhaps matches TRBD1 (5 bases). Germline lookup yields CDR1 MNHEY and CDR2 SMNVEV (reference sequence). This CDR3 has 13 residues. With 3 bases removed from V and 5 bases from J, the gap between germline ends came to 10 bases.